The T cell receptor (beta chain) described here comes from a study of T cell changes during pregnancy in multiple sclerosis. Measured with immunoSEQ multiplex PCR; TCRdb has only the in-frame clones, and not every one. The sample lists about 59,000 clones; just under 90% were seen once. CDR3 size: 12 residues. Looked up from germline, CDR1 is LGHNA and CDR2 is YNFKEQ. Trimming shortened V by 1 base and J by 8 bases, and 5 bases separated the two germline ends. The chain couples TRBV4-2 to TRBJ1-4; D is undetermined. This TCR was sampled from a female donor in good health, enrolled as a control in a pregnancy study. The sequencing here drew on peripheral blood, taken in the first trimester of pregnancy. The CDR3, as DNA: TGTGCCAGCAGCCAAGTAGCGGAAAAACTGTTTTTT. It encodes CASSQVAEKLFF.